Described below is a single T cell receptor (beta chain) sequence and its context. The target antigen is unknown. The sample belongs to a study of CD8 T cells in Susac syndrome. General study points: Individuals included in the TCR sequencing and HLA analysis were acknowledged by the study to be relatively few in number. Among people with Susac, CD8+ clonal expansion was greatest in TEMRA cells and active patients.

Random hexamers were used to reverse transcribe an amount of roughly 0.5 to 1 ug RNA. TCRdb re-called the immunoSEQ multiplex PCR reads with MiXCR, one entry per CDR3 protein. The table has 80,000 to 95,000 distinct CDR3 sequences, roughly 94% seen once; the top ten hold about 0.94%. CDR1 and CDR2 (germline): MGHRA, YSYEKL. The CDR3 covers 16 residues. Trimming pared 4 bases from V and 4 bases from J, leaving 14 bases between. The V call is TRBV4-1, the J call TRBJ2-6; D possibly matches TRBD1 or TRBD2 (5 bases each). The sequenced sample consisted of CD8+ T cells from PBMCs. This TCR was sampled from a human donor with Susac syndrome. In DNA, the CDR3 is TGCGCCAGCAGCCCTGGATGGGGGTCAGGGGCCAACGTCCTGACTTTC. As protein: CASSPGWGSGANVLTF.